One and the same sample provided the 29 T cell receptor beta chains below, sequenced in a study of T cell repertoires in cytomegalovirus infection. TCRdb re-derived calls from the reads in MiXCR, one entry per CDR3 protein. The sample includes hundreds of thousands of distinct CDR3 sequences, 20% to 30% of them seen just once. Input material: CD8+ T cells from PBMCs. These receptors were taken from a human donor in good health (CMV status not recorded). Some clones in this sample may be carry-over from other donors' samples.

Ten or more counts support this clonotype. The chain couples TRBV7-8 to TRBJ2-1; D is ambiguous. The ends were cut back, 5 bases at V and 8 bases at J, with 16 bases in the middle. This CDR3 has 14 residues. Germline CDR1 SGHVS, CDR2 FQNEAQ. The CDR3 DNA reads as TGTGCCAGCAGCGGTCCCCTCGGGCGTTATGAGCAGTTCTTC. Its translation: CASSGPLGRYEQFF.

The chain couples TRBV28 to TRBJ2-7; no clear D gene. Germline values: CDR1 MDHEN, CDR2 SYDVKM. V shed 5 bases and J shed 3 bases, with 8 bases lying between them. This CDR3 has 12 amino acids. The CDR3 DNA follows: TGTGCCAGCAGTGGGGTCATCTACGAGCAGTACGTC. Translation: CASSGVIYEQYV.

The J gene is TRBJ2-1, the V gene TRBV7-2; D not resolved. Trimming left V 2 bases short and J 2 bases short, with 10 bases between. The CDR3 is 15 residues long. Germline assignment: CDR1 SGHTA and CDR2 FQGNSA. The CDR3 loop is CASSLNGYTYNEQFF. The CDR3 region has the DNA TGTGCCAGCAGCTTAAACGGGTACACCTACAATGAGCAGTTCTTC. Looking up the rest from reference TRBV7-2 and TRBJ2-1 gives the full variable domain: GAGVSQSPSNKVTEKGKDVELRCDPISGHTALYWYRQSLGQGLEFLIYFQGNSAPDKSGLPSDRFSAERTGGSVSTLTIQRTQQEDSAVYLCASSLNGYTYNEQFFGPGTRLTVL.

Remarks on this clonotype: A single base separates this from a much larger clone, so it may be a read error. The rearrangement links TRBV9 to TRBJ2-3, with TRBD2 identical over 8 bases. V gave up 0 bases and J gave up 4 bases; unmatched junction bases: 7. The V gene's germline CDR1 is SGDLS and CDR2 YYNGEE. The CDR3 extends over 16 amino acids. The DNA of the CDR3 is TGTGCCAGCAGCGTAGCTAGGACTAGCCTCGCAGATACGCAGTATTTT. This codes for CASSVARTSLADTQYF.

This clonotype was observed many times. A read error may account for a junction end that differs from germline. This chain uses TRBV7-9 with TRBJ2-1; the match to TRBD2 covers 12 bases. CDR3 length equals 15 residues. Germline loops: CDR1 SEHNR, CDR2 FQNEAQ (reference sequence). CDR3 sequence (DNA): TGTGCCAGCAGCCTAGCGGGGGGGCCACACAATGAGCAGTTCTTC. It codes for CASSLAGGPHNEQFF.

This clonotype was detected once. The CDR3: CASSYWGNGYTF. DNA for the CDR3: TGTGCCAGCAGTTACTGGGGGAATGGCTACACCTTC. J is TRBJ1-2 and V is TRBV6-5, with D possibly matching TRBD1 (5 bases). Germline-derived CDR1 and CDR2 are MNHEY and SVGAGI. V gave up 1 base and J gave up 6 bases, with 6 bases separating them. The CDR3 extends over 12 amino acids.

The chain couples TRBV28 to TRBJ1-4; no clear D. The V gene lost 4 bases and the J gene lost 8 bases, with 8 bases spanning the gap. CDR1 and CDR2 (germline): MDHEN, SYDVKM. The CDR3 spans 12 residues. The CDR3 spells CASSSIPEKLFF. In DNA form, the CDR3 reads TGTGCCAGCAGTTCTATCCCCGAAAAACTGTTTTTT.

This clonotype was counted at least ten times. The chain carries TRBV7-2 and TRBJ2-5, with D uncertain. Trimming shortened V by 4 bases and J by 5 bases, and 14 bases separated the two germline ends. Germline loops: CDR1 SGHTA, CDR2 FQGNSA. This CDR3 comprises 14 residues. The CDR3 spells CASSSKTSQETQYF. In DNA form, the CDR3 reads TGTGCCAGCAGCTCGAAGACAAGTCAGGAGACCCAGTACTTC.

This clonotype was found many times. The rearrangement joins TRBV28 to TRBJ1-3; D call uncertain. V lost 7 bases and J 0 bases, leaving 10 bases between the germline ends. From germline, CDR1 is MDHEN and CDR2 SYDVKM. CDR3 length: 14 amino acids. The CDR3 here is CASMTLTSGNTIYF. The CDR3 DNA reads TGTGCCAGCATGACCCTTACCTCTGGAAACACCATATATTTT.

The chain employs TRBV29-1 and TRBJ2-3, with 7 positions matching TRBD1. CDR1 and CDR2 (germline): SQVTM, ANQGSEA. J gave up 2 bases and V 1 base, and 9 bases lay outside the gene matches. CDR3 length equals 16 residues. CDR3 sequence reads: CSVEASTGTDTDTQYF. The CDR3 DNA reads as TGCAGCGTTGAAGCTTCAACCGGGACAGACACAGATACGCAGTATTTT.

This clonotype came up a few times. The rearrangement uses TRBV23-1 and TRBJ2-7; tentatively, D is TRBD1 (6 bases). TRBV23-1 is given ORF status, its function remaining uncertain. The CDR3 extends over 14 amino acids. The V and J ends lost 6 bases and 0 bases respectively, with 12 bases between them. The DNA of the CDR3 is TGCGCCAGCAGGAATCAGGGGAACTCCTACGAGCAGTACGTC. The encoded protein is CASRNQGNSYEQYV.

Many counts were recorded for this clonotype. V and J are TRBV12-3 or TRBV12-4 and TRBJ2-5; 13 bases fit TRBD2. The CDR3 sequence is 16 residues long. J lost 5 bases, V lost 6 bases, and 9 bases had no gene match. The CDR3 DNA is TGTGCCAGCAGGAGACTAGCGGGGGGTACCCGGGAGACCCAGTACTTC. Translated, it gives CASRRLAGGTRETQYF.

The rearrangement joins TRBV20-1 to TRBJ2-5; 9 bases are a match to TRBD2. Per germline, CDR1 DFQATT and CDR2 SNEGSKA (reference sequence). With V trimmed by 3 bases and J by 4 bases, 3 bases remained unmatched. This CDR3 is 13 amino acids long. CDR3 coding DNA: TGCAGTGCTAGTTCGACTAGCGGAGAGACCCAGTACTTC. Translated, it gives CSASSTSGETQYF.

V is TRBV20-1 and J is TRBJ1-5, with 12 bases fitting TRBD1. In germline, CDR1 is DFQATT, CDR2 SNEGSKA (reference sequence). The ends lost 3 bases at V and 2 bases at J; junction bases unmatched: 8. This CDR3 is built from 17 residues. This chain's CDR3 is CSASRDRGRFGNQPQHF. The CDR3 region has the DNA TGCAGTGCTAGCCGGGACAGGGGGCGATTTGGCAATCAGCCCCAGCATTTT.

With regard to this clonotype: A much larger clonotype is one base distant, so this may be a read error. As the CDR3 is not closed by the conserved phenylalanine or tryptophan, this likely results from a read error. The V call is TRBV7-6, the J call TRBJ1-1; tentative D call: TRBD1 (5 bases). The CDR3 has 14 amino acids. Germline assignment: CDR1 SGHVS and CDR2 FNYEAQ. The V end lost 4 bases, the J end lost 5 bases, and 14 bases lay between the germline ends. The CDR3 bases are TGTGCCAGCAGCTGGCCCCGAAGGGGAACTGAAGCTTTCTCT. This sequence encodes CASSWPRRGTEAFS.

This clonotype was counted between two and nine times. The rearrangement links TRBV11-2 to TRBJ2-7, with D perhaps being TRBD1 or TRBD2 (5 bases each). Trimming left V 0 bases short and J 2 bases short, with 8 bases between. The CDR3 is 14 residues long. Per germline, CDR1 SGHAT and CDR2 FQNNGV. CDR3 coding DNA: TGTGCCAGCAGCTTAGATCAGGGACCCTACGAGCAGTACTTC. Its translation is CASSLDQGPYEQYF.

The chain is built from TRBV4-2 and TRBJ1-6, with 11 bases that match TRBD1. The ends lost 1 base at V and 11 bases at J; junction bases unmatched: 4. Germline V gene data show CDR1 as LGHNA and CDR2 as YNFKEQ. The CDR3 runs to 15 residues. The CDR3 bases are TGTGCCAGCAGCCAAGTAGGGACAGGGGGTACACCCCTCCACTTT. Translating gives CASSQVGTGGTPLHF.

This rearrangement joins TRBV5-1 to TRBJ1-1, with a weak D call TRBD1 (6 bases). Germline V gene data show CDR1 as SGHRS and CDR2 as YFSETQ. This CDR3 comprises 13 residues. Trimming took off 3 bases at V and 1 base at J, with 7 bases between the two ends. The CDR3 is CASSWGQNTEAFF. CDR3 nucleotide sequence: TGCGCCAGCAGCTGGGGACAGAACACTGAAGCTTTCTTT.

Ten or more counts support this clonotype. This chain connects TRBV12-3 or TRBV12-4 to TRBJ2-2, with a weak D call TRBD1 (6 bases). V dropped 3 bases and J dropped 1 base, with 9 bases sitting between them. The CDR3 consists of 15 residues. The chain's CDR3 is CASSFPGQNTGELFF. The CDR3, as DNA: TGTGCCAGCAGTTTCCCGGGACAGAACACCGGGGAGCTGTTTTTT.

A few counts support this clonotype. The V gene is TRBV7-9, the J gene TRBJ2-7; D gene ambiguous. The CDR3 totals 14 residues. V lost 5 bases and J 2 bases, leaving 13 bases between the germline ends. The V gene's germline CDR1 is SEHNR and CDR2 FQNEAQ (reference sequence). The CDR3 sequence: CASSLPTQTYEQYF. The CDR3 DNA is TGTGCCAGCAGCCTCCCGACACAAACCTACGAGCAGTACTTC.

This clonotype was seen only a few times. The V gene is TRBV20-1, the J gene TRBJ2-6, with D perhaps matching TRBD1 (6 bases). Trimming took 5 bases from V and 0 from J, leaving 8 bases between them. The CDR3 contains 14 residues. Germline CDR1 DFQATT, CDR2 SNEGSKA (reference sequence). This CDR3 reads CSAYRDSGANVLTF. The CDR3 bases are TGCAGTGCTTACAGGGACTCTGGGGCCAACGTCCTGACTTTC.

This clonotype was seen at least ten times. This chain uses TRBV10-3 with TRBJ2-5, with D uncertain. Germline V gene sequence: CDR1 ENHRY, CDR2 SYGVKD. Trimming stripped 3 bases from V and 4 bases from J, with 18 bases between. The CDR3 sequence is 16 residues long. The chain's CDR3 is CAISDHLKIQSETQYF. In DNA, the CDR3 is TGTGCCATCAGTGACCATCTGAAAATTCAGTCAGAGACCCAGTACTTC.

The chain combines TRBV6-5 with TRBJ2-7; D gene unclear. This CDR3 spans 13 amino acids. The germline V gene encodes CDR1 MNHEY and CDR2 SVGAGI. V was cut by 0 bases and J by 7 bases, with 10 bases left in between. The CDR3 loop is CASSYSRLGEQYV. The DNA of the CDR3 is TGTGCCAGCAGTTACTCGAGATTGGGAGAGCAGTACGTC.

In regard to this clonotype: A much larger clone differs by one base, so this may be a read error. The rearrangement uses TRBV7-2 and TRBJ2-1; 9 bases line up with TRBD2. Germline CDR1 SGHTA, CDR2 FQGNSA. V shed 4 bases, J shed 8 bases, and the junction held 6 bases outside the gene matches. The length of the CDR3 is 14 residues. The CDR3: CASSSLAGSYEQFF. CDR3 DNA: TGTGCCAGCAGCTCCCTAGCGGGGTCCTATGAGCAGTTCTTC.

This clonotype was recorded at least ten times. The chain joins TRBV19 to TRBJ1-1, with D perhaps matching TRBD1 (5 bases). CDR1 and CDR2 from the germline V gene are LNHDA and SQIVND (reference sequence). V was cut by 5 bases and J by 6 bases, with 7 bases left in between. CDR3 size: 11 residues. This CDR3 is CASSHRSEAFF. The CDR3 DNA reads TGTGCCAGTAGTCACAGGTCTGAAGCTTTCTTT.

The rearrangement joins TRBV6-6 to TRBJ2-5, with 8 bases aligning to TRBD2. The V and J ends lost 2 bases and 5 bases, in that order; junction bases with no gene match: 7. The CDR3 contains 15 residues. CDR1 is MNHNY and CDR2 is SVGAGI in the germline V gene (reference sequence). CDR3 region: CASSYLSGVGETQYF. In nucleotides, the CDR3 is TGTGCCAGCAGTTACCTTAGCGGGGTCGGGGAGACCCAGTACTTC.

The chain combines TRBV29-1 with TRBJ1-2, with no clear D. The V end lost 7 bases, the J end lost 3 bases, and 9 bases lay between the germline ends. This CDR3 has 11 amino acids. Germline V gene sequence: CDR1 SQVTM, CDR2 ANQGSEA. The CDR3 coding sequence is TGCAGCGGGGCACTCGACTATGGCTACACCTTC. Translation: CSGALDYGYTF.

This clonotype was recorded at least ten times. J is TRBJ2-2 and V is TRBV7-2, with 7 bases lining up with TRBD2. V lost 3 bases and J lost 5; bases outside the gene matches: 12. In germline, CDR1 is SGHTA, CDR2 FQGNSA. The CDR3 spans 17 residues. The CDR3 DNA sequence: TGTGCCAGCAGCTTTGCAGGTCGTAGCGGGCCGACCGGGGAGCTGTTTTTT. Its translation: CASSFAGRSGPTGELFF.

Ten or more counts support this clonotype. The J gene is TRBJ1-5, the V gene TRBV7-2; no reliable D call. The germline V gene encodes CDR1 SGHTA and CDR2 FQGNSA. The CDR3 totals 14 residues. Trimming shortened V by 1 base and J by 3 bases, and 7 bases separated the two germline ends. The CDR3 sequence: CASSLGRPNQPQHF. In nucleotides, the CDR3 is TGTGCCAGCAGCTTAGGCAGGCCCAATCAGCCCCAGCATTTT.